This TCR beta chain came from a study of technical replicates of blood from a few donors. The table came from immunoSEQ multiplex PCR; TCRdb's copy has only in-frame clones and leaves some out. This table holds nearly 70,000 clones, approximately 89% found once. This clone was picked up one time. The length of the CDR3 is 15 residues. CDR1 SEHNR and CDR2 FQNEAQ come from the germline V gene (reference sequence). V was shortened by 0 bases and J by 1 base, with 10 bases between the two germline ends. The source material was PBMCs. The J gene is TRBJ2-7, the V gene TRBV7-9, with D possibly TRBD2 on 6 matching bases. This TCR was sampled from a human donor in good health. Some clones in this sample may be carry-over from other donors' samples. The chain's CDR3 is CASSLATGVSYEQYF. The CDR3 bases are TGTGCCAGCAGCTTAGCGACGGGGGTTTCCTACGAGCAGTACTTC.